The 29 T cell receptor beta chains below were found in one sample sequenced in a study of blood T cell repertoires in COVID-19. The method was immunoSEQ multiplex PCR; TCRdb's version includes in-frame clones alone and lacks a portion of them. The table includes tens of thousands of clones, 75% to 90% detected once. Sequencing was carried out using peripheral blood. These receptors were taken from a human donor with acute or convalescent COVID-19. The donor label of this sample is uncertain.

The rearrangement joins TRBV5-1 to TRBJ2-7, with 7 bases matching TRBD1. This CDR3 is 16 amino acids long. Per the germline V gene, CDR1 is SGHRS and CDR2 is YFSETQ. V lost 0 bases and J lost 7; bases outside the gene matches: 13. CDR3 in amino acids: CASSLAGDSLEGEQYF. In nucleotides, the CDR3 is TGCGCCAGCAGCTTGGCAGGGGACAGCCTAGAAGGTGAGCAGTACTTC.

This chain links TRBV11-3 with TRBJ1-6; D perhaps matches TRBD1 (6 bases). The CDR3 has 15 amino acids. V lost 1 base to trimming and J lost 7 bases, with 11 bases between them. Germline V CDR1 and CDR2: SGHNT, YENEEA. CDR3 nucleotide sequence: TGTGCCAGCAGCTTAGGAGATCAGGGGAATTCACCCCTCCACTTT. It codes for CASSLGDQGNSPLHF.

V usage is TRBV10-3 and J usage is TRBJ2-2; weak D call: TRBD1 (6 bases). Per the germline V gene, CDR1 is ENHRY and CDR2 is SYGVKD. This CDR3 spans 15 amino acids. Trimming removed 2 bases at V and 2 bases at J, with 9 bases between. In nucleotides, the CDR3 is TGTGCCATCAGTGAGGGGGACATTAACACCGGGGAGCTGTTTTTT. This translates into CAISEGDINTGELFF.

This clone was observed a few times. The rearrangement links TRBV28 to TRBJ2-7, with D unclear. V shed 2 bases and J shed 2 bases, with 10 bases lying between them. Germline values: CDR1 MDHEN, CDR2 SYDVKM. The CDR3 has 14 amino acids. CDR3 DNA: TGTGCCAGCAGTTTACTGGGCAGAACCTACGAGCAGTACTTC. Translating gives CASSLLGRTYEQYF.

This clone has only a few counts. J is TRBJ1-2 and V is TRBV28, with D maybe TRBD1 (5 bases). The CDR3 sequence is 12 residues long. CDR1 and CDR2 (germline): MDHEN, SYDVKM. Trimming removed 5 bases at V and 5 bases at J, with 9 bases between. In DNA, the CDR3 is TGTGCCAGCAGTGTCGACAGATATGGCTACACCTTC. It specifies CASSVDRYGYTF.

The genes are TRBV13 and TRBJ2-5; 11 bases line up with TRBD2. The CDR3 runs 15 residues. Losses at the gene ends were 5 bases for V and 5 bases for J; bases not matched to a gene: 7. Germline-derived CDR1 and CDR2 are PRHDT and FYEKMQ (reference sequence). CDR3 coding DNA: TGTGCCAGCAGCCTTAGCGGGGGGGCCGGCGAGACCCAGTACTTC. Amino acids: CASSLSGGAGETQYF.

The chain employs TRBV2 and TRBJ2-3; 8 bases are shared with TRBD2. CDR1 and CDR2 (germline): SNHLY, FYNNEI. The CDR3 sequence is 15 residues long. Unmatched junction bases numbered 14, after V lost 10 bases and J lost 5 bases. CDR3 loop: CATSVAGSGVDTQYF. The CDR3 DNA reads TGTGCCACAAGCGTAGCGGGGTCCGGGGTAGATACGCAGTATTTT. The whole variable domain, filled in from reference TRBV2 and TRBJ2-3, reads EPEVTQTPSHQVTQMGQEVILRCVPISNHLYFYWYRQILGQKVEFLVSFYNNEISEKSEIFDDQFSVERPDGSNFTLKIRSTKLEDSAMYFCATSVAGSGVDTQYFGPGTRLTVL.

V and J are TRBV4-3 and TRBJ2-2, with 7 bases fitting TRBD2. After removal of 1 base from V and 0 bases from J, the junction contained 5 bases not matched to a gene. The CDR3 loop spans 17 amino acids. In germline, CDR1 is LGHNA, CDR2 YSLEER. CDR3 bases: TGCGCCAGCAGCCAAGCCGGGAGCGGGGCGAACACCGGGGAGCTGTTTTTT. It yields the protein CASSQAGSGANTGELFF.

The rearrangement joins TRBV30 to TRBJ2-7; 9 bases fit TRBD1. This CDR3 region has 15 residues. V gave up 3 bases and J gave up 3 bases; unmatched junction bases: 9. CDR1 is GTSNPN, CDR2 SVGIG, per germline (reference sequence). CDR3 loop: CAWRDIRGQGYEQYF. CDR3 DNA: TGTGCCTGGAGGGACATCCGGGGACAGGGCTACGAGCAGTACTTC. Combining the CDR3 with reference TRBV30 and TRBJ2-7 gives the whole variable domain SQTIHQWPATLVQPVGSPLSLECTVEGTSNPNLYWYRQAAGRGLQLLFYSVGIGQISSEVPQNLSASRPQDRQFILSSKKLLLSDSGFYLCAWRDIRGQGYEQYFGPGTRLTVT.

The chain uses TRBV21-1 and TRBJ1-1. TRBV21-1 is recorded as a pseudogene. CDR3 length equals 14 residues. The CDR3 coding sequence is TGTGCCAGCAGCCCCCGGGGAGGGTGCACTGAAGCTTTCTTT. Protein: CASSPRGGCTEAFF.

V usage is TRBV2 and J usage is TRBJ1-6; no reliable D call. Germline V gene lookup returns CDR1 SNHLY and CDR2 FYNNEI. CDR3 length: 14 amino acids. Trimming pared 6 bases from V and 0 bases from J, leaving 6 bases between. Written as DNA, the CDR3 is TGTGCCAGCAGACAGAGCTCCTATAATTCACCCCTCCACTTT. Its protein product is CASRQSSYNSPLHF.

The J gene is TRBJ2-3, the V gene TRBV19, with 7 bases lining up with TRBD1. V lost 2 bases, J lost 1 base, and 0 bases stayed unmatched. This CDR3 contains 14 residues. CDR1 is LNHDA and CDR2 is SQIVND in the germline V gene (reference sequence). CDR3 in amino acids: CASSIQGGTDTQYF. The DNA of the CDR3 is TGTGCCAGTAGTATACAGGGGGGCACAGATACGCAGTATTTT.

The rearrangement links TRBV20-1 to TRBJ2-3; D gene ambiguous. The germline CDR1 and CDR2 sequences are DFQATT and SNEGSKA (reference sequence). The CDR3 sequence is 11 residues long. V shed 3 bases and J shed 5 bases, with 6 bases lying between them. CDR3 coding DNA: TGCAGTGCTAGTGTCGGAGATACGCAGTATTTT. It specifies CSASVGDTQYF.

The chain joins TRBV7-6 to TRBJ1-1; no reliable D call. Germline CDR1 SGHVS, CDR2 FNYEAQ. The CDR3 is 14 residues long. The V and J ends lost 5 bases and 6 bases respectively, with 16 bases between them. The CDR3 region has the DNA TGTGCCAGCAGCGCCAGTTTGGGCTTCTCTGAAGCTTTCTTT. It is translated as CASSASLGFSEAFF.

The gene calls are TRBV18 and TRBJ2-3; 15 nucleotides match TRBD2. The CDR3 is 17 amino acids. Trimming removed 3 bases from V and 0 bases from J; junction bases left unmatched: 1. Germline V CDR1 and CDR2: KGHSH, LQKENI. This CDR3 reads CASSPGLAGGSTDTQYF. CDR3 bases: TGTGCCAGCTCACCCGGACTAGCGGGGGGGAGCACAGATACGCAGTATTTT. Full variable domain (missing parts from reference TRBV18 and TRBJ2-3): NAGVMQNPRHLVRRRGQEARLRCSPMKGHSHVYWYRQLPEEGLKFMVYLQKENIIDESGMPKERFSAEFPKEGPSILRIQQVVRGDSAAYFCASSPGLAGGSTDTQYFGPGTRLTVL.

This chain links TRBV30 with TRBJ2-1, with 9 bases that match TRBD2. The ends lost 3 bases at V and 6 bases at J; junction bases unmatched: 6. The CDR3 runs 14 residues. The germline V gene encodes CDR1 GTSNPN and CDR2 SVGIG (reference sequence). DNA for the CDR3: TGTGCCTGGAGAGGAGCGGGGGGTTTCAATGAGCAGTTCTTC. It codes for CAWRGAGGFNEQFF.

The rearrangement joins TRBV13 to TRBJ1-5, with TRBD1 matching over 11 bases. V lost 4 bases and J lost 4; bases outside the gene matches: 3. Germline V lookup: CDR1 PRHDT, CDR2 FYEKMQ (reference sequence). The CDR3 runs to 15 residues. This chain's CDR3 is CASSWGTGGNQPQHF. The DNA of the CDR3 is TGTGCCAGCAGCTGGGGGACAGGGGGAAATCAGCCCCAGCATTTT.

The gene calls are TRBV18 and TRBJ2-1; 9 positions agree with TRBD1. Germline loops: CDR1 KGHSH, CDR2 LQKENI. CDR3 length: 16 amino acids. The junction had 10 bases not matched to a gene; V was cut back by 4 bases and J by 6 bases. CDR3 DNA: TGTGCCAGCTCACAAACACAGGGGGCTGTAGGCAATGAGCAGTTCTTC. Its translation: CASSQTQGAVGNEQFF.

The chain employs TRBV29-1 and TRBJ2-5, with a tentative D call TRBD1 (5 bases). With 7 bases removed from V and 2 bases from J, the gap between germline ends came to 14 bases. CDR1 and CDR2 from the germline V gene are SQVTM and ANQGSEA. The CDR3 has 13 residues. CDR3: CSEMTDKQETQYF. The CDR3, as DNA: TGCAGCGAGATGACAGATAAGCAAGAGACCCAGTACTTC.

The chain is built from TRBV29-1 and TRBJ2-5; 10 bases map to TRBD1. The V segment lost 4 bases and the J segment 4 bases; nucleotides outside the gene matches: 9. This CDR3 comprises 15 residues. Germline loops: CDR1 SQVTM, CDR2 ANQGSEA. DNA for the CDR3: TGCAGCGTTGCCCCTGGGACAGGGGAGGGAGAGACCCAGTACTTC. Its translation is CSVAPGTGEGETQYF. Variable domain in full (rest from reference TRBV29-1 and TRBJ2-5): SAVISQKPSRDICQRGTSLTIQCQVDSQVTMMFWYRQQPGQSLTLIATANQGSEATYESGFVIDKFPISRPNLTFSTLTVSNMSPEDSSIYLCSVAPGTGEGETQYFGPGTRLLVL.

The chain is built from TRBV6-5 and TRBJ2-2, with 8 bases that match TRBD1. This CDR3 spans 15 amino acids. Per germline, CDR1 MNHEY and CDR2 SVGAGI. V lost 6 bases, J lost 3 bases, and 6 bases stayed unmatched. This CDR3 is CASSTGTGDTGELFF. The CDR3 DNA reads as TGTGCCAGCAGCACCGGGACAGGAGACACCGGGGAGCTGTTTTTT.

The chain joins TRBV19 to TRBJ2-7; D perhaps matches TRBD2 (7 bases). The CDR3 is 17 amino acids. V was pared by 3 bases and J by 0 bases, with 18 bases between. Germline V gives CDR1 LNHDA, CDR2 SQIVND (reference sequence). CDR3 DNA: TGTGCCAGTAGTATGGGGGGGGGACAACGGAGCTCCTACGAGCAGTACTTC. This gives the protein CASSMGGGQRSSYEQYF.

J is TRBJ1-1 and V is TRBV10-3, with D unclear. CDR1 ENHRY and CDR2 SYGVKD come from the germline V gene. The V gene lost 10 bases and the J gene lost 1 base, with 7 bases spanning the gap. The CDR3 extends over 11 amino acids. CDR3 nucleotide sequence: TGTGCCACCTTACAGAACACTGAAGCTTTCTTT. Translation gives CATLQNTEAFF.

The chain carries TRBV18 and TRBJ1-6; D unclear. The germline CDR1 and CDR2 sequences are KGHSH and LQKENI. V lost 3 bases to trimming and J lost 9 bases, with 12 bases between them. The CDR3 has 14 residues. This chain's CDR3 is CASSPGQYASPLHF. The DNA for the CDR3 is TGTGCCAGCTCACCTGGGCAATATGCTTCACCCCTCCACTTT.

The chain has TRBV4-3 and TRBJ2-1; 11 bases map to TRBD2. Germline V gene sequence: CDR1 LGHNA, CDR2 YSLEER. V shed 1 base, J shed 4 bases, and the junction held 3 bases outside the gene matches. CDR3 length equals 16 residues. The CDR3 region is CASSQGRLAGYNEQFF. DNA for the CDR3: TGCGCCAGCAGCCAAGGTAGACTAGCGGGGTACAATGAGCAGTTCTTC.

This chain uses TRBV5-1 with TRBJ1-2; D is uncertain. V gave up 5 bases and J gave up 3 bases, with 14 bases separating them. This CDR3 has 14 residues. The V gene's germline CDR1 is SGHRS and CDR2 YFSETQ. CDR3 nucleotide sequence: TGCGCCAGCAGAGGTGGATCGACTGACTATGGCTACACCTTC. This translates into CASRGGSTDYGYTF. The full variable domain, with the rest looked up from reference TRBV5-1 and TRBJ1-2, is KAGVTQTPRYLIKTRGQQVTLSCSPISGHRSVSWYQQTPGQGLQFLFEYFSETQRNKGNFPGRFSGRQFSNSRSEMNVSTLELGDSALYLCASRGGSTDYGYTFGSGTRLTVV.

The chain employs TRBV9 and TRBJ2-3; 10 bases are a match to TRBD2. V trimming: 4 bases; J trimming: 0 bases; junction bases outside the gene matches: 11. Germline assignment: CDR1 SGDLS and CDR2 YYNGEE. The CDR3 is 18 residues long. In DNA form, the CDR3 reads TGTGCCAGCAGCCACGAAGCGGGAGGGCCCTCGAGCACAGATACGCAGTATTTT. Protein product: CASSHEAGGPSSTDTQYF.

This clone showed up just once. This chain joins TRBV7-9 and TRBJ1-1, with D hard to call. This CDR3 region has 13 residues. V shed 3 bases and J shed 3 bases, with 8 bases lying between them. The germline CDR1 and CDR2 sequences are SEHNR and FQNEAQ (reference sequence). CDR3 in DNA: TGTGCCAGCAGCTTTTCGTCGGACACTGAAGCTTTCTTT. Amino acid sequence: CASSFSSDTEAFF.

CDR3: CASRNTTGGTIYF. In nucleotides, the CDR3 is TGTGCCAGCAGAAACACAACCGGGGGCACCATATATTTT. The rearrangement uses TRBV28 and TRBJ1-3; D possibly corresponds to TRBD1 (5 bases). V was cut by 6 bases and J by 9 bases, with 15 bases left in between. This CDR3 is built from 13 residues. Germline V gene lookup returns CDR1 MDHEN and CDR2 SYDVKM.